The clone carrying this T cell receptor beta chain was detected a few times. Its specificity is not known. The data are from a study of blood T cells in healthy people across ages. Study findings and constraints: Per-million-T-cell TCR beta diversity fell roughly linearly with age. With naive T cell percentage, TCR beta diversity showed a strong correlation. Any changes in expanded clonotypes were possibly confounded, as donor CMV status remained unknown. The diversity estimates, figures obtained from one million T cells, were considered underestimates.

Then a second PCR, running about 6 to 12 cycles, was carried out with a sample-barcoded 5' primer and a J-beta primer mix. One entry per CDR3 protein results from TCRdb running MiXCR on the 5' RACE reads. The sample yields about 1.8 million distinct CDR3 sequences, approximately 50% seen once. CDR1 MNHEY and CDR2 SVGEGT come from the germline V gene. Trimming cost V 8 bases and J 5 bases, with 4 bases left between them. This CDR3 is built from 10 residues. The chain employs TRBV6-2 or TRBV6-3 and TRBJ2-1, with no clear D. This TCR was sampled from a woman in her thirties or forties in good health. Sequences were obtained from blood. The CDR3: CASGHNEQFF. As DNA, the CDR3 is TGTGCCAGCGGCCACAATGAGCAGTTCTTC.